The rows below give T cell receptor beta chains drawn from one sample of a study of T cell repertoires in cytomegalovirus infection. TCRdb itself ran the reads through MiXCR, one entry per CDR3 protein. Counted here are 900,000 to 950,000 distinct CDR3 sequences, more than 25% occurring once; the ten biggest clones make up over 12%. No antigen is known for these receptors. The material sequenced was cultured CD8+ T cells from PBMCs, taken from culture after CMV antigen stimulation. All receptors derive from a human donor in good health (CMV status not recorded). Some clones in this sample may be carry-over from other donors' samples. CDR3s include the opening cysteine and the closing phenylalanine or tryptophan. A D gene is named only where the DNA matches it firmly. For some rows the clone size is stated as once, few or many, or as a class when expanded; others skip it.

clone_size,v_call,j_call,cdr3_length,d_call,cdr3_aa,cdr3_nt
.,TRBV6-1,TRBJ2-7,12,.,CASWDNPYEQYF,TGTGCCAGTTGGGACAACCCCTACGAGCAGTACTTC
few,TRBV6-1,TRBJ2-7,14,.,CASKITAPHYEQYF,TGTGCCAGCAAGATCACAGCCCCTCACTACGAGCAGTACTTC
.,TRBV12-3/TRBV12-4,TRBJ2-7,14,.,CASSLDWSSYEQYF,TGTGCCAGCAGTTTAGACTGGAGCTCCTACGAGCAGTACTTC
.,TRBV4-1,TRBJ1-1,13,.,CASSQDLGVEAFF,TGCGCCAGCAGCCAAGATTTAGGGGTTGAAGCTTTCTTT
.,TRBV11-1,TRBJ2-3,16,TRBD2,CASSSSAGGPSDTQYF,TGTGCCAGCAGCTCCTCAGCGGGGGGGCCATCAGATACGCAGTATTTT
few,TRBV2,TRBJ1-5,14,.,CASRPGIGNQPQHF,TGTGCCAGCAGACCGGGGATAGGCAATCAGCCCCAGCATTTT
.,TRBV19,TRBJ2-6,14,.,CASKALPGANVLTF,TGTGCCAGTAAAGCATTACCTGGGGCCAACGTCCTGACTTTC
few,TRBV28,TRBJ2-5,15,TRBD2,CASRSTGGAGETQYF,TGTGCCAGCAGATCCACGGGGGGGGCCGGCGAGACCCAGTACTTC
.,TRBV7-4,TRBJ1-5,11,.,CVSSGGVAQHF,TGTGTCAGCAGCGGGGGGGTGGCCCAGCATTTT
few,TRBV5-6,TRBJ1-6,16,.,CASSWRTDYYNSPLHF,TGTGCCAGCAGCTGGAGGACGGACTACTATAATTCACCCCTCCACTTT
.,TRBV6-5,TRBJ2-5,15,.,CASSYSLSYQETQYF,TGTGCCAGCAGTTACTCGCTCAGCTACCAAGAGACCCAGTACTTC
.,TRBV27,TRBJ1-6,17,.,CASSLYPVSGVNSPLHF,TGTGCCAGCAGTCTTTACCCTGTATCGGGGGTGAATTCACCCCTCCACTTT
.,TRBV10-3,TRBJ1-4,13,.,CAILNATNEKLFF,TGTGCCATTTTAAATGCAACTAATGAAAAACTGTTTTTT
few,TRBV7-9,TRBJ1-5,12,.,CASSTADQPQHF,TGTGCCAGCAGCACCGCGGATCAGCCCCAGCATTTT
few,TRBV5-1,TRBJ1-2,14,TRBD1,CASSSGDRDYGYTF,TGCGCCAGCAGCTCAGGGGACAGGGACTATGGCTACACCTTC
once,TRBV7-4,TRBJ2-2,12,TRBD2,CASSLPRGELSF,TGTGCCAGCAGCTTACCCCGGGGGGAGCTGTCTTTT
.,TRBV6-6,TRBJ1-1,17,.,CASSYSVNLGMNTEAFF,TGTGCCAGCAGTTACTCGGTTAACTTGGGAATGAACACTGAAGCTTTCTTT
.,TRBV19,TRBJ2-1,15,TRBD2,CASGYGGGAYNEQFF,TGTGCCAGTGGGTACGGCGGGGGGGCCTACAATGAGCAGTTCTTC
.,TRBV6-5,TRBJ1-1,16,TRBD1,CASSYSTGSMNTEAFF,TGTGCCAGCAGTTACTCGACAGGGTCCATGAACACTGAAGCTTTCTTT
.,TRBV6-2/TRBV6-3,TRBJ2-5,17,TRBD2,CASSYKPSGGPRQTQYF,TGTGCCAGCAGTTATAAGCCTAGCGGGGGCCCTCGTCAGACCCAGTACTTC
.,TRBV6-6,TRBJ2-3,18,TRBD2,CASSYSQGTSGDTDTQYF,TGTGCCAGCAGTTACTCCCAGGGGACTAGCGGGGACACAGATACGCAGTATTTT
.,TRBV5-1,TRBJ2-7,14,.,CASSFERATYEQYF,TGCGCCAGCAGCTTCGAAAGGGCGACCTACGAGCAGTACTTC
.,TRBV6-1,TRBJ2-7,14,TRBD1,CASSEELTGREQYF,TGTGCCAGCAGTGAAGAGCTGACAGGGCGTGAGCAGTACTTC
.,TRBV7-4,TRBJ2-7,14,.,CASSPGTPNYEQYF,TGTGCCAGTAGCCCCGGGACTCCGAACTACGAGCAGTACTTC
few,TRBV20-1,TRBJ1-2,15,.,CSARVLDRINYGYTF,TGCAGTGCTAGAGTTTTAGACAGGATAAACTATGGCTACACCTTC
.,TRBV6-5,TRBJ2-7,14,TRBD1,CASSYSVTGGEQYF,TGTGCCAGCAGTTACTCGGTGACAGGGGGCGAGCAGTACTTC
.,TRBV24-1,TRBJ2-5,16,TRBD1,CATSDLDRGPQETQYF,TGTGCCACCAGTGATTTGGACAGGGGACCCCAAGAGACCCAGTACTTC
.,TRBV7-3,TRBJ2-5,19,.,CATSLVRDHFTANQETQYF,TGTGCCACCAGCTTAGTTAGGGACCACTTTACCGCTAACCAAGAGACCCAGTACTTC
.,TRBV29-1,TRBJ2-1,16,TRBD2,CSVEPYLAGGYNEQFF,TGCAGCGTTGAGCCTTACCTAGCGGGGGGATACAATGAGCAGTTCTTC
few,TRBV12-3/TRBV12-4,TRBJ2-5,17,TRBD2,CASSPRYASGGEETQYF,TGTGCCAGCAGTCCCCGTTATGCTAGCGGGGGGGAAGAGACCCAGTACTTC
.,TRBV3-1,TRBJ1-1,13,.,CASSQESTAEAFF,TGTGCCAGCAGCCAAGAAAGCACAGCTGAAGCTTTCTTT
many,TRBV7-8,TRBJ1-1,16,TRBD1,CASSNRQGRMSTEAFF,TGTGCCAGCAGCAACAGACAGGGGCGAATGTCCACTGAAGCTTTCTTT
.,TRBV6-5,TRBJ1-2,13,TRBD1,CASSPEGAYGYTF,TGTGCCAGCAGTCCCGAGGGGGCCTATGGCTACACCTTC
.,TRBV27,TRBJ1-2,13,.,CASRPLSNYGYTF,TGTGCCAGCAGGCCACTCTCTAACTATGGCTACACCTTC
.,TRBV6-2/TRBV6-3,TRBJ2-1,17,TRBD1,CASSYSIGTDGIDEQFF,TGTGCCAGCAGTTACTCAATAGGGACAGATGGTATAGATGAGCAGTTCTTC
many,TRBV12-3/TRBV12-4,TRBJ1-1,17,.,CASSYSIPGGFDTEAFF,TGTGCCAGCAGTTACTCCATACCCGGGGGTTTTGACACTGAAGCTTTCTTT
few,TRBV7-2,TRBJ2-5,15,.,CASSLVRGRGETQYF,TGTGCCAGCAGCTTAGTGCGCGGCAGGGGTGAGACCCAGTACTTC
few,TRBV7-9,TRBJ1-2,15,.,CASSLDEKGVYGYTF,TGTGCCAGCAGCTTAGATGAAAAAGGGGTCTATGGCTACACCTTC
.,TRBV29-1,TRBJ1-1,13,.,CSGHTAGNTEAFF,TGCAGCGGTCATACAGCGGGGAACACTGAAGCTTTCTTT
.,TRBV12-3/TRBV12-4,TRBJ2-3,16,.,CASSRDSREITDTQYF,TGTGCCAGCAGCCGTGACTCTCGGGAGATCACAGATACGCAGTATTTT
few,TRBV14,TRBJ2-7,16,TRBD2,CASSQGAGGFSYEQYF,TGTGCCAGCAGCCAAGGAGCGGGGGGTTTCTCCTACGAGCAGTACTTC
.,TRBV7-6,TRBJ2-7,13,TRBD1,CASSSGQGYVQYF,TGTGCCAGCAGTTCCGGACAGGGTTACGTGCAGTACTTC
few,TRBV7-9,TRBJ1-1,18,TRBD1,CASTIRYGQGAEGTEAFF,TGTGCCAGCACCATTAGGTACGGACAGGGGGCTGAGGGCACTGAAGCTTTCTTT
few,TRBV13,TRBJ2-1,17,TRBD2,CASSDLSGGAAYSEQFF,TGTGCCAGCAGTGACCTTAGCGGGGGGGCCGCTTACAGTGAGCAGTTCTTC
many,TRBV7-6,TRBJ2-1,18,TRBD2,CASSSLAGAVQNYNEQFF,TGTGCCAGCAGCTCCCTAGCGGGGGCCGTACAGAACTACAATGAGCAGTTCTTC
.,TRBV6-2/TRBV6-3,TRBJ1-1,14,.,CASNLAGVMTEAFF,TGTGCCAGCAACCTGGCCGGGGTAATGACTGAAGCTTTCTTT
few,TRBV5-5,TRBJ2-5,13,.,CASSPVSQETQYF,TGTGCCAGCAGCCCTGTCTCCCAAGAGACCCAGTACTTC
many,TRBV4-1,TRBJ1-1,14,.,CASSTGQMNTEAFF,TGCGCCAGCAGCACCGGACAGATGAACACTGAAGCTTTCTTT
.,TRBV20-1,TRBJ1-4,13,.,CSARNQGNEKLFF,TGCAGTGCTAGAAACCAGGGGAATGAAAAACTGTTTTTT
.,TRBV7-3,TRBJ2-1,13,TRBD1,CASGQGVYNEQFF,TGTGCCAGCGGGCAGGGGGTTTACAATGAGCAGTTCTTC
many,TRBV7-2,TRBJ2-5,15,TRBD1,CASSLGRGPVETQYF,TGTGCCAGCAGCTTAGGCAGGGGGCCGGTAGAGACCCAGTACTTC
once,TRBV7-6,TRBJ2-3,17,.,CASSSLGTKLVTDTQYF,TGTGCCAGCAGCTCCCTAGGGACAAAACTAGTCACAGATACGCAGTATTTT
.,TRBV20-1,TRBJ2-1,17,.,CSAGGLVGGPTYNEQFF,TGCAGTGCCGGCGGACTAGTGGGGGGGCCGACCTACAATGAGCAGTTCTTC
few,TRBV4-3,TRBJ1-6,16,.,CASSQEVGRGDSPLHF,TGCGCCAGCAGCCAAGAAGTAGGCAGGGGCGACTCACCCCTCCACTTT
few,TRBV27,TRBJ1-5,17,.,CASSPLWSEGLVQPQHF,TGTGCCAGCAGTCCCCTTTGGTCTGAAGGGCTTGTTCAGCCCCAGCATTTT